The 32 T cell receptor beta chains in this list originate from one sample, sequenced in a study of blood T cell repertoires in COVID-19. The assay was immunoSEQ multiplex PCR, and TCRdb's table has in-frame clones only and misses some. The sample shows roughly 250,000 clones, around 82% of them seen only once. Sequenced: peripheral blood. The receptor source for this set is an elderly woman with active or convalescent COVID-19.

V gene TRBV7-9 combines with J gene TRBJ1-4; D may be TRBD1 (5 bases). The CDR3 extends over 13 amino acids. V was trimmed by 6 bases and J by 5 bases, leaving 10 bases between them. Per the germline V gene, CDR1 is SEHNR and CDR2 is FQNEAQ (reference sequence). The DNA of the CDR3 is TGTGCCAGCAGAGCAGGGTACAATGAAAAACTGTTTTTT. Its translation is CASRAGYNEKLFF.

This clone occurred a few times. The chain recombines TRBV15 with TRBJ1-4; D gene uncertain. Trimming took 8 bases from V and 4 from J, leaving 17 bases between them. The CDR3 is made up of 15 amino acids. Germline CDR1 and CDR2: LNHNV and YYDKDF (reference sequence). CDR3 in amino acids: CATGLDGSFNEKLFF. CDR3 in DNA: TGTGCCACCGGGCTGGATGGATCCTTTAATGAAAAACTGTTTTTT.

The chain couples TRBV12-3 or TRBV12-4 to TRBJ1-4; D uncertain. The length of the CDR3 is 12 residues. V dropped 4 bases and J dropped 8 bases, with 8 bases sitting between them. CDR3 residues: CASSSVLEKLFF. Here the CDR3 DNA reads TGTGCCAGCAGTTCCGTACTCGAAAAACTGTTTTTT.

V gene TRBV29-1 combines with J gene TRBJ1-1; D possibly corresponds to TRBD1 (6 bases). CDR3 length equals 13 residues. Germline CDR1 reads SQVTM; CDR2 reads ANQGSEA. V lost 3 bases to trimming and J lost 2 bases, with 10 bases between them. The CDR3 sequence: CSVDNRVNTEAFF. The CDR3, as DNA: TGCAGCGTTGATAACAGGGTCAACACTGAAGCTTTCTTT.

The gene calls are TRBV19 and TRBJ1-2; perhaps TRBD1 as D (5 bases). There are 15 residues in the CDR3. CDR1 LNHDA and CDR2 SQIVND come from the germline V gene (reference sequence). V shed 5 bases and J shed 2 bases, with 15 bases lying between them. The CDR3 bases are TGTGCCAGTAGTTCGGCGGTGGGGGGAAACTATGGCTACACCTTC. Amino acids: CASSSAVGGNYGYTF.

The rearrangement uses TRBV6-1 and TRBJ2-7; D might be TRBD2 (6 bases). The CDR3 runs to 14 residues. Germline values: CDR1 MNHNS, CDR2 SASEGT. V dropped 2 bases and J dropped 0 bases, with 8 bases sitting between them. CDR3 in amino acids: CASSEQGGSYEQYF. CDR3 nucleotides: TGTGCCAGCAGTGAACAGGGAGGCTCCTACGAGCAGTACTTC.

This chain's CDR3 is CASSQPRPPPDTQYF. The CDR3 DNA follows: TGCGCCAGCAGCCAACCCAGGCCCCCCCCAGATACGCAGTATTTT. The rearrangement links TRBV4-1 to TRBJ2-3, with D hard to call. The CDR3 runs to 15 residues. V gave up 2 bases and J gave up 4 bases, with 13 bases separating them. Looked up from germline, CDR1 is MGHRA and CDR2 is YSYEKL.

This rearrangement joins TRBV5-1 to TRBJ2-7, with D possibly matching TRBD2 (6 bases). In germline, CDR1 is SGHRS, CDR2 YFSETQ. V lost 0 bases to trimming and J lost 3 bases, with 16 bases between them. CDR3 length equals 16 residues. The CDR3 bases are TGCGCCAGCAGCTTGGCGGGCGGGGCCGGTAGCTACGAGCAGTACTTC. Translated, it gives CASSLAGGAGSYEQYF.

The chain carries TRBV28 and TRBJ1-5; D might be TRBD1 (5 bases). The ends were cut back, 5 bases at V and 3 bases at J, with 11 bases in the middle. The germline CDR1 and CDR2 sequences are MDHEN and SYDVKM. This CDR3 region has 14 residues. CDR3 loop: CASSRPGINQPQHF. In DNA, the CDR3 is TGTGCCAGCAGTAGGCCAGGGATCAATCAGCCCCAGCATTTT. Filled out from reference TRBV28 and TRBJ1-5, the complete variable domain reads DVKVTQSSRYLVKRTGEKVFLECVQDMDHENMFWYRQDPGLGLRLIYFSYDVKMKEKGDIPEGYSVSREKKERFSLILESASTNQTSMYLCASSRPGINQPQHFGDGTRLSIL.

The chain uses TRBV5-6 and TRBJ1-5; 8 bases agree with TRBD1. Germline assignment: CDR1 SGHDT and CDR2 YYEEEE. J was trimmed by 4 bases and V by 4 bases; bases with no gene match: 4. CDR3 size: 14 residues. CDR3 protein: CASSAGQVNQPQHF. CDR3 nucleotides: TGTGCCAGCAGCGCGGGACAGGTTAATCAGCCCCAGCATTTT. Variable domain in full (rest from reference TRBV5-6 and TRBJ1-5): DAGVTQSPTHLIKTRGQQVTLRCSPKSGHDTVSWYQQALGQGPQFIFQYYEEEERQRGNFPDRFSGHQFPNYSSELNVNALLLGDSALYLCASSAGQVNQPQHFGDGTRLSIL.

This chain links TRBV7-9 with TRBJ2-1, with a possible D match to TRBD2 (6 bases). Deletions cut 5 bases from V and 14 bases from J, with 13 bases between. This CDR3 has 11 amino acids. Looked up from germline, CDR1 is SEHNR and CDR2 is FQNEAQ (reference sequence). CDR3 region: CASSLDQREFF. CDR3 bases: TGTGCCAGCAGCCTGGACCAGCGGGAGTTCTTC.

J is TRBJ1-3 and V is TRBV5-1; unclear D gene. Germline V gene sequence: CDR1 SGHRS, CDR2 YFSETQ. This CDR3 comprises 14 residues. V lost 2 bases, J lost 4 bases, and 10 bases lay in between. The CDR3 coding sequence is TGCGCCAGCAGCTTTGGAGGCGCCGGAAACACCATATATTTT. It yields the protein CASSFGGAGNTIYF.

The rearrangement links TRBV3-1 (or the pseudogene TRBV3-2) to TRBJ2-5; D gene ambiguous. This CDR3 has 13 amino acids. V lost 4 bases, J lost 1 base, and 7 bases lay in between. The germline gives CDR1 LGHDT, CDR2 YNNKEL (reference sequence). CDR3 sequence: CASSLPGQETQYF. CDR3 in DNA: TGTGCCAGCAGCCTGCCGGGCCAAGAGACCCAGTACTTC.

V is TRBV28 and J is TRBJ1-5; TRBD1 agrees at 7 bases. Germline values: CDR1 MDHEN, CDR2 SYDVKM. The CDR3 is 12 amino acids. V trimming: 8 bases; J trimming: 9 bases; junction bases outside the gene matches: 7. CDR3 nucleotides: TGTGCCAGCCATACAGGGGAGAGGCCCCAGCATTTT. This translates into CASHTGERPQHF.

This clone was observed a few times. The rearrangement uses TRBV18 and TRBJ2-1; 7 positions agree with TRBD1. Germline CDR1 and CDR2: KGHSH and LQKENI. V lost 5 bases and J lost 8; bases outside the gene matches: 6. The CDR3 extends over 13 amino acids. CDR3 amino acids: CASSSHRGDEQFF. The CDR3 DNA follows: TGTGCCAGCTCATCCCACAGGGGAGATGAGCAGTTCTTC. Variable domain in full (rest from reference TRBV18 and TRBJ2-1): NAGVMQNPRHLVRRRGQEARLRCSPMKGHSHVYWYRQLPEEGLKFMVYLQKENIIDESGMPKERFSAEFPKEGPSILRIQQVVRGDSAAYFCASSSHRGDEQFFGPGTRLTVL.

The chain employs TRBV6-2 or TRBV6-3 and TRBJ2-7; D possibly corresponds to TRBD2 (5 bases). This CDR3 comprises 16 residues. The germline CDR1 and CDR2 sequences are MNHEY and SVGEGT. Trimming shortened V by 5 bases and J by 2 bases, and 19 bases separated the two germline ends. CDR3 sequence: CASSVPRHGSPYEQYF. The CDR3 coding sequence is TGTGCCAGCAGTGTACCACGACATGGGAGTCCCTACGAGCAGTACTTC.

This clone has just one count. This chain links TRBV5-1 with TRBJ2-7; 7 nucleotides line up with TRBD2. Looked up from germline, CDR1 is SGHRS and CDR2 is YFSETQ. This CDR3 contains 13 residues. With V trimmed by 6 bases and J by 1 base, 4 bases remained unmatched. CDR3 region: CASNGGVSYEQYF. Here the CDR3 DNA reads TGCGCCAGCAATGGGGGGGTTTCCTACGAGCAGTACTTC.

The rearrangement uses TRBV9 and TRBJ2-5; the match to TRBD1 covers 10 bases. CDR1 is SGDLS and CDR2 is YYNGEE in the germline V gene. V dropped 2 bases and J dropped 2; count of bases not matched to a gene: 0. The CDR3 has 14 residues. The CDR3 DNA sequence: TGTGCCAGCAGCGTGGACAGGGGGCAAGAGACCCAGTACTTC. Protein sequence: CASSVDRGQETQYF.

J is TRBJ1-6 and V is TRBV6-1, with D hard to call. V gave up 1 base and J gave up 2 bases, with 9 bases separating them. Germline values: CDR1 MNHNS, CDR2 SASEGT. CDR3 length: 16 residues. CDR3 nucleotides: TGTGCCAGCAGTGAAGTTGGCACGCCCTATAATTCACCCCTCCACTTT. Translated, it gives CASSEVGTPYNSPLHF.

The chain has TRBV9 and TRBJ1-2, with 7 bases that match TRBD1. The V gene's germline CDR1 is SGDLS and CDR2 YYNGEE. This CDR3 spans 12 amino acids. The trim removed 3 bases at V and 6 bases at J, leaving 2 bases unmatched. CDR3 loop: CASSAGGNGYTF. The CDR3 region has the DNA TGTGCCAGCAGCGCAGGGGGAAATGGCTACACCTTC.

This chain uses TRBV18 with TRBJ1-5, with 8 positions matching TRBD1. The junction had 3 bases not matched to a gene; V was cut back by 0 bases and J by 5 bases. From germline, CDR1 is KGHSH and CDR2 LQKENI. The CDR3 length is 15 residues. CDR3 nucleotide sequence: TGTGCCAGCTCACCACCCGGACAGGGCGATCAGCCCCAGCATTTT. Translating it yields CASSPPGQGDQPQHF. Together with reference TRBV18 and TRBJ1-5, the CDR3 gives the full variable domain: NAGVMQNPRHLVRRRGQEARLRCSPMKGHSHVYWYRQLPEEGLKFMVYLQKENIIDESGMPKERFSAEFPKEGPSILRIQQVVRGDSAAYFCASSPPGQGDQPQHFGDGTRLSIL.

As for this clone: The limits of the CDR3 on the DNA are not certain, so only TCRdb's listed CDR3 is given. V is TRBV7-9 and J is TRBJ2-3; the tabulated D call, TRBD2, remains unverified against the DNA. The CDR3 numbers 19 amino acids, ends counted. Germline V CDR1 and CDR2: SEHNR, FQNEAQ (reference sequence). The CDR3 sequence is CASSFLWGGPLGSTDTQYF.

CDR3 residues: CASSLTGTGVGNTIYF. CDR3 in DNA: TGCGCCAGCAGCTTAACCGGGACAGGAGTTGGAAACACCATATATTTT. This chain joins TRBV5-1 and TRBJ1-3; TRBD1 matches 8 bases. Germline loops: CDR1 SGHRS, CDR2 YFSETQ. V lost 2 bases and J lost 3; bases outside the gene matches: 7. CDR3 length equals 16 residues.

The CDR3 coding sequence is TGTGCCAGCAGTGAGACAGCTGGAAACACCATATATTTT. It translates to CASSETAGNTIYF. The chain employs TRBV6-1 and TRBJ1-3; possible D gene TRBD1, 5 bases. The V end was cut by 3 bases, the J end by 2 bases, with 5 bases between. Per the germline V gene, CDR1 is MNHNS and CDR2 is SASEGT. This CDR3 is 13 amino acids long.

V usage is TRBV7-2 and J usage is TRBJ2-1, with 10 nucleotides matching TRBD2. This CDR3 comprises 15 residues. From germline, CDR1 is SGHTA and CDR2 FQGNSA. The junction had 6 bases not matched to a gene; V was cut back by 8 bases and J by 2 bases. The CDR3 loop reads CASGTGTSAYNEQFF. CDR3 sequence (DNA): TGTGCCAGCGGAACCGGGACTAGCGCCTACAATGAGCAGTTCTTC.

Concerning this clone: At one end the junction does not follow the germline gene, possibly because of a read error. The CDR3 loop is CASNYGGTHSASEQFF. DNA for the CDR3: TGTGCCAGCAATTACGGGGGGACTCATTCCGCGAGTGAGCAGTTCTTC. This chain connects TRBV6-5 to TRBJ2-1, with 7 bases identical to TRBD2. The CDR3 runs 16 residues. Looked up from germline, CDR1 is MNHEY and CDR2 is SVGAGI.

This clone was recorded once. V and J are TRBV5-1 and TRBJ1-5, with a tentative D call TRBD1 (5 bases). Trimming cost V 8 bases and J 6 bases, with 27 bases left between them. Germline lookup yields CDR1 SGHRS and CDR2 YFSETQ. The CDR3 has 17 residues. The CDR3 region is CASSPDPTTGGTQPQHF. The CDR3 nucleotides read TGCGCCAGTTCACCGGACCCCACTACTGGAGGGACTCAGCCCCAGCATTTT.

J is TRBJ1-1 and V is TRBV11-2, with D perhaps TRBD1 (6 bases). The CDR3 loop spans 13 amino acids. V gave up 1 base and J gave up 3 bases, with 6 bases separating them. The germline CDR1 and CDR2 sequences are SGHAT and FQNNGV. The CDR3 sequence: CASSLGGHTEAFF. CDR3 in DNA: TGTGCCAGCAGCTTAGGGGGGCACACTGAAGCTTTCTTT. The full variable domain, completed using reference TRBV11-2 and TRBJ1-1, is EAGVAQSPRYKIIEKRQSVAFWCNPISGHATLYWYQQILGQGPKLLIQFQNNGVVDDSQLPKDRFSAERLKGVDSTLKIQPAKLEDSAVYLCASSLGGHTEAFFGQGTRLTVV.

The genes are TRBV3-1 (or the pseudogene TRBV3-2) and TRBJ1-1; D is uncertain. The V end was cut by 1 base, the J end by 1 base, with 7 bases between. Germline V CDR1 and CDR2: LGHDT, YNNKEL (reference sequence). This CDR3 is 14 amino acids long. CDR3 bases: TGTGCCAGCAGCCAAGCGGCAGGGAACACTGAAGCTTTCTTT. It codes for CASSQAAGNTEAFF.

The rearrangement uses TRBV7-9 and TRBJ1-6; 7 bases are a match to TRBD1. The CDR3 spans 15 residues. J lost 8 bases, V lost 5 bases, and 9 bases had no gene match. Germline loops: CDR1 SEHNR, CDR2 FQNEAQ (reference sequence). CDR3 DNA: TGTGCCAGCAGCCCCGCCGGGACAGAGGATTCACCCCTCCACTTT. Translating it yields CASSPAGTEDSPLHF.

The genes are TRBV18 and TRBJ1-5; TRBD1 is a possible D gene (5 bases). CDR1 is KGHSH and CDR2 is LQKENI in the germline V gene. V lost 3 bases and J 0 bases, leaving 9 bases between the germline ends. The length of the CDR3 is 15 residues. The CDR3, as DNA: TGTGCCAGCTCACCGGGGCTTTATAGCAATCAGCCCCAGCATTTT. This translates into CASSPGLYSNQPQHF.

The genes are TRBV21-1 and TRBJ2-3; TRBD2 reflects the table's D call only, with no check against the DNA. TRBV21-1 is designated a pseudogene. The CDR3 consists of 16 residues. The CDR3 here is CATVTSGRGELGTQYF. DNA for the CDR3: TGTGCCACCGTAACTAGCGGGAGGGGGGAGTTGGGTACGCAGTATTTT.